This T cell receptor beta chain was sequenced in a study of early stage breast cancer tumors. The CDR3 covers 14 residues. Losses at the gene ends were 2 bases for V and 6 bases for J; bases not matched to a gene: 7. The germline V gene has CDR1 SGHNT and CDR2 YYREEE (reference sequence). Sequencing used immunoSEQ multiplex PCR; TCRdb keeps in-frame clones, though not all of them. The repertoire holds about 70,000 clones, with around 80% as singletons. The chain employs TRBV5-4 and TRBJ1-1; 7 bases agree with TRBD1. The receptor's source is a person aged 35 to 50 with breast cancer. The sequencing input was blood. The CDR3 protein is CASSFRQGKAEAFF. CDR3 DNA sequence: TGTGCCAGCAGCTTCAGACAGGGAAAGGCTGAAGCTTTCTTT.